What follows are 24 T cell receptor beta chains derived from one specimen sequenced in a study of T and B cells in COVID-19 patients (dated by TCRdb to 2019 to 2021). The data were produced on an Illumina MiSeq. Multiplex PCR with BIOMED2 TRB-A/B primer pools was used to amplify the TRB rearrangements. TCRdb reworked the public reads: Q25 trimming with fastp, MiXCR clone assembly, productive beta chains retained. Every entry covers one CDR3 protein and lists the most common genes and DNA from its rows. This sample comprises around 25,000 distinct CDR3 sequences, approximately 32% of them detected only once. About 1.5% of the sample rests with the top ten. TRB repertoires were amplified from approximately 250-500 ng of genomic DNA extracted from blood. The sample comprised blood. All receptors derive from a human donor who had recovered from COVID-19.

The gene calls are TRBV18 and TRBJ1-6, with D uncertain. Deletions cut 2 bases from V and 6 bases from J, with 8 bases between. The germline CDR1 and CDR2 sequences are KGHSH and LQKENI. The CDR3 is 14 amino acids. CDR3 sequence reads: CASSPAVGNSPLHF. The CDR3 DNA follows: TGTGCCAGCTCACCAGCGGTCGGTAATTCACCCCTCCACTTT.

The sample holds a few counts of this clonotype. The chain uses TRBV20-1 and TRBJ2-1, with D possibly TRBD2 on 6 matching bases. Germline CDR1 is DFQATT and CDR2 is SNEGSKA (reference sequence). V gave up 5 bases and J gave up 8 bases, with 13 bases separating them. The CDR3 totals 12 residues. The CDR3 reads CSADTSRDEQFF. The CDR3 DNA is TGCAGTGCTGACACTAGCCGGGATGAGCAGTTCTTC.

V is TRBV2 and J is TRBJ2-7, with 7 bases identical to TRBD1. CDR1 is SNHLY and CDR2 is FYNNEI in the germline V gene. J lost 0 bases, V lost 6 bases, and 5 bases had no gene match. CDR3 length: 14 residues. The CDR3 coding sequence is TGTGCCAGCAGAGCCGGGACAGTCTCCTACGAGCAGTACTTC. Translating it yields CASRAGTVSYEQYF.

This chain uses TRBV24-1 with TRBJ2-2, with 9 bases aligning to TRBD1. V lost 4 bases, J lost 4 bases, and 3 bases stayed unmatched. This CDR3 has 15 amino acids. Germline V lookup: CDR1 KGHDR, CDR2 SFDVKD. CDR3 sequence reads: CATSETQGATGELFF. The CDR3 DNA reads TGTGCCACCAGTGAGACACAGGGGGCCACCGGGGAGCTGTTTTTT.

Only a few counts were recorded for this clonotype. The chain carries TRBV6-2 or TRBV6-3 and TRBJ2-3; D call uncertain. CDR3 size: 14 residues. The V and J ends lost 6 bases and 6 bases respectively, with 16 bases between them. CDR1 is MNHEY, CDR2 SVGEGT, per germline. In DNA form, the CDR3 reads TGTGCCAGCAGACAAGCTAGGCCCCTGGATACGCAGTATTTT. This encodes CASRQARPLDTQYF.

V and J are TRBV7-2 and TRBJ2-4; D is possibly TRBD1 or TRBD2 (5 bases each). Per germline, CDR1 SGHTA and CDR2 FQGNSA. V lost 2 bases and J 6 bases, leaving 14 bases between the germline ends. This CDR3 is built from 15 residues. This CDR3 reads CASSLREGQGNIQYF. In nucleotides, the CDR3 is TGTGCCAGCAGCTTACGAGAGGGCCAGGGAAACATTCAGTACTTC.

The chain has TRBV29-1 and TRBJ1-1; D is possibly TRBD1 (5 bases). Looked up from germline, CDR1 is SQVTM and CDR2 is ANQGSEA. Deletions cut 5 bases from V and 1 base from J, with 14 bases between. This CDR3 spans 14 amino acids. The CDR3 reads CSVPLQGPNTEAFF. In nucleotides, the CDR3 is TGCAGCGTTCCGCTGCAGGGCCCGAACACTGAAGCTTTCTTT.

A few counts support this clonotype. The chain uses TRBV15 and TRBJ2-5; 10 bases align to TRBD2. The CDR3 consists of 18 residues. The V gene's germline CDR1 is LNHNV and CDR2 YYDKDF (reference sequence). Trimming took 0 bases from V and 2 from J; bases not matched to a gene: 9. CDR3 sequence (DNA): TGTGCCACCAGCAGAGATTTAAGCGGGGGGGTGGGGCAAGAGACCCAGTACTTC. Translation gives CATSRDLSGGVGQETQYF.

The chain links TRBV5-6 to TRBJ1-5; D uncertain. The V gene's germline CDR1 is SGHDT and CDR2 YYEEEE. Trimming took off 2 bases at V and 3 bases at J, with 3 bases between the two ends. The CDR3 runs 12 residues. The CDR3 sequence: CASSLANQPQHF. In DNA form, the CDR3 reads TGTGCCAGCAGCTTAGCCAATCAGCCCCAGCATTTT.

This clonotype was seen more than once but under ten times. This chain links TRBV10-3 with TRBJ1-1; D is possibly TRBD1 (6 bases). With 4 bases removed from V and 5 bases from J, the gap between germline ends came to 20 bases. The CDR3 length is 16 residues. The germline CDR1 and CDR2 sequences are ENHRY and SYGVKD. In DNA form, the CDR3 reads TGTGCCATCAGTGCGGACAGCCGCGGGTTTGGGACTGAAGCTTTCTTT. Amino acids: CAISADSRGFGTEAFF.

This clonotype occurred a few times. This chain joins TRBV6-1 and TRBJ2-1, with a tentative D call TRBD1 (5 bases). The CDR3 runs 16 residues. Germline values: CDR1 MNHNS, CDR2 SASEGT. Trimming took off 6 bases at V and 0 bases at J, with 15 bases between the two ends. The CDR3 region has the DNA TGTGCCAGCAGACTAAGACAGCTGAGCTCCTACAATGAGCAGTTCTTC. It is translated as CASRLRQLSSYNEQFF.

The rearrangement links TRBV14 to TRBJ1-1; D is uncertain. The CDR3 covers 13 residues. Germline V CDR1 and CDR2: SGHDN, FVKESK. The V gene lost 3 bases and the J gene lost 1 base, with 6 bases spanning the gap. For the CDR3, the DNA is TGTGCCAGCAGCCAGGTATCGAACACTGAAGCTTTCTTT. Translation gives CASSQVSNTEAFF.

This clonotype was seen only a few times. V gene TRBV7-2 combines with J gene TRBJ2-7; 8 bases align to TRBD1. The CDR3 is 14 amino acids. The V gene's germline CDR1 is SGHTA and CDR2 FQGNSA. After removal of 4 bases from V and 4 bases from J, the junction contained 6 bases not matched to a gene. The CDR3 loop reads CASSSQGAMYEQYF. The CDR3 bases are TGTGCCAGCAGCTCTCAGGGGGCCATGTACGAGCAGTACTTC.

This clonotype was counted between two and nine times. CDR3 DNA sequence: TGTGCCAGCAGGCTTACAGGGTTAGAGACCCAGTACTTC. It translates to CASRLTGLETQYF. The chain combines TRBV12-3 or TRBV12-4 with TRBJ2-5; TRBD1 might be the D (6 bases). The CDR3 is 13 residues long. V was pared by 6 bases and J by 4 bases, with 12 bases between.

V usage is TRBV4-3 and J usage is TRBJ2-7, with D perhaps being TRBD1 or TRBD2 (6 bases each). CDR1 is LGHNA, CDR2 YSLEER, per germline. The CDR3 runs to 16 residues. The germline V and J ends were trimmed by 0 bases and 2 bases, with 14 bases remaining between them. The CDR3 nucleotides read TGCGCCAGCAGCCAAGAAATAGGGGGGTCCGCCTACGAGCAGTACTTC. Its protein product is CASSQEIGGSAYEQYF.

V and J are TRBV6-6 and TRBJ2-1; 8 nucleotides line up with TRBD2. V was pared by 0 bases and J by 4 bases, with 2 bases of the junction left unmatched. CDR1 and CDR2 from the germline V gene are MNHNY and SVGAGI (reference sequence). This CDR3 spans 15 amino acids. In nucleotides, the CDR3 is TGTGCCAGCAGTTACTCGGCTAGCGGGTACAATGAGCAGTTCTTC. Its protein product is CASSYSASGYNEQFF.

This clonotype was counted many times. V gene TRBV27 combines with J gene TRBJ2-1, with D hard to call. The CDR3 contains 11 residues. The germline V gene encodes CDR1 MNHEY and CDR2 SMNVEV (reference sequence). Between the trimmed V and J ends, which lost 6 bases and 4 bases, there was a span of 4 bases. In DNA form, the CDR3 reads TGTGCCAGCAGCACTTACAATGAGCAGTTCTTC. Translation gives CASSTYNEQFF.

This clonotype showed up just once. The chain links TRBV20-1 to TRBJ1-1, with TRBD1 identical over 9 bases. The CDR3 length is 16 residues. CDR1 is DFQATT, CDR2 SNEGSKA, per germline (reference sequence). V was clipped by 3 bases and J by 0 bases; unmatched bases: 8. The CDR3 nucleotides are TGCAGTGCTAGGGGGACAGGGCAGGGTATGAACACTGAAGCTTTCTTT. Encoded protein: CSARGTGQGMNTEAFF.

By frequency in the sample, this clonotype is medium-sized. The rearrangement links TRBV19 to TRBJ2-2; TRBD1 matches 7 bases. The trim removed 6 bases at V and 4 bases at J, leaving 11 bases unmatched. Germline V CDR1 and CDR2: LNHDA, SQIVND (reference sequence). There are 16 residues in the CDR3. The CDR3 DNA reads TGTGCCAGTAGCCCAATCACAGGGGAAGGCACCGGGGAGCTGTTTTTT. This translates into CASSPITGEGTGELFF.

The chain carries TRBV5-1 and TRBJ1-1; perhaps TRBD1 as D (6 bases). The ends were cut back, 5 bases at V and 3 bases at J, with 11 bases in the middle. Germline V gene lookup returns CDR1 SGHRS and CDR2 YFSETQ. CDR3 size: 13 residues. The CDR3 is CASSPDRHTEAFF. CDR3 coding DNA: TGCGCCAGCAGTCCCGACAGGCACACTGAAGCTTTCTTT.

The chain uses TRBV5-1 and TRBJ2-7; 12 bases line up with TRBD1. The J segment lost 5 bases and the V segment lost 4 bases, leaving 7 bases of the junction unmatched. The CDR3 totals 15 residues. Germline CDR1 and CDR2: SGHRS and YFSETQ. CDR3 DNA: TGCGCCAGCAGCCTGCCGGGACAGGGGGCAGACGAGCAGTACTTC. This translates into CASSLPGQGADEQYF.

CDR3 sequence (DNA): TGTGCCAGCAGCCTAACTGAGAGGGCCACTGAAGCTTTCTTT. This codes for CASSLTERATEAFF. V usage is TRBV7-9 and J usage is TRBJ1-1; D is ambiguous. Germline assignment: CDR1 SEHNR and CDR2 FQNEAQ (reference sequence). The CDR3 runs to 14 residues. V was trimmed by 5 bases and J by 4 bases, leaving 14 bases between them.

On this clonotype: Mismatch with germline at one junction end may stem from a read error. The chain uses TRBV5-6 and TRBJ2-6, with 7 positions matching TRBD2. There are 15 residues in the CDR3. CDR1 is SGHDT and CDR2 is YYEEEE in the germline V gene. The CDR3 DNA reads as TGCGCCAGCAGTCGGGGGGTCTCTGGGGCCAACGTCCTGACTTTC. Translation: CASSRGVSGANVLTF.

The chain employs TRBV15 and TRBJ1-3; D unresolved. Germline V CDR1 and CDR2: LNHNV, YYDKDF (reference sequence). The length of the CDR3 is 14 residues. With 7 bases removed from V and 5 bases from J, the gap between germline ends came to 15 bases. CDR3 in DNA: TGTGCCACCACCTCACGGGGAGGTCGAAACACCATATATTTT. Translation: CATTSRGGRNTIYF.